The present T cell receptor (beta chain) was sequenced within a study of cytomegalovirus exposure and HLA in healthy donors. Study results and limitations: Rarity characterized most TCR sequences, yet some public TCRs appeared in many donors. V segments that were indistinguishable, TRBV6-2 and TRBV6-3 among them, were omitted from analysis. The authors judged a highly shared variant cluster likely a sequencing artifact.

With V trimmed by 0 bases and J by 7 bases, 8 bases remained unmatched. The CDR3 spans 16 residues. Germline V CDR1 and CDR2: MGHRA, YSYEKL. To note about this clone: The target antigen is unknown.

It was with 60 Vbeta and 13 Jbeta primers that the PCR ran. Original handling: In a later analysis, the count reached 75 million to 90 million unique TCR beta chains, with 10 million to 14 million shared. Method: immunoSEQ multiplex PCR; TCRdb's copy keeps in-frame clones and lacks some. V and J calls and clone size are copied from that table; D and trimming were computed from the DNA. The table shows 150,000 to 170,000 clones, with roughly 80% occurring only once. This chain connects TRBV4-1 to TRBJ2-1; 8 nucleotides line up with TRBD1. The sequenced material came from PBMCs. This receptor was identified in a woman between 35 and 50 years old in good health and CMV-seronegative. CDR3 sequence: CASSQEEQGGWNEQFF. CDR3 nucleotides: TGCGCCAGCAGCCAAGAAGAACAGGGGGGATGGAATGAGCAGTTCTTC.